This is a list of T cell receptor beta chains from one sample in a study of cytomegalovirus exposure and HLA in healthy donors. Clones were sequenced by immunoSEQ multiplex PCR, and TCRdb holds only the in-frame ones, with some missing. The sample has about 200,000 clones; around 79% are singletons. Sequenced input: PBMCs. The receptors derive from a male donor in good health and CMV-seropositive. Each CDR3 is given with its conserved first and last residue. The D gene is left open where the match is weak. For some rows the clone size is stated as once, few or many, or as a class when expanded; others skip it.

TGTGCCAGCCGGCTAGCGGGAACAGATACGCAGTATTTT CASRLAGTDTQYF TRBV6-4 13 TRBJ2-3 few TRBD2
TGTGCCAGCAGTGAAGGGACAGGGATCGGCTACACCTTC CASSEGTGIGYTF TRBV25-1 13 TRBJ1-2 NA TRBD1
TGCGCCAGCAGCTTTGGGCAGCGGGAGGGTGAGCAGTTCTTC CASSFGQREGEQFF TRBV5-1 14 TRBJ2-1 NA TRBD2
TGTGCCAGCAGCCAAGATGGAGGGCTAGAAGTTTATGAGCAGTTCTTC CASSQDGGLEVYEQFF TRBV4-2 16 TRBJ2-1 NA NA
TGTGCCACCAGCAGAGAGAGGGGGACCTACGAGCAGTACTTC CATSRERGTYEQYF TRBV15 14 TRBJ2-7 NA NA
TGTGCCAGCAGCTCCAGGACAGGGTTGAACACTGAAGCTTTCTTT CASSSRTGLNTEAFF TRBV7-2 15 TRBJ1-1 NA TRBD1
TGTGCCAGCAGCCATCGGGACAGTTACATTCAGTACTTC CASSHRDSYIQYF TRBV7-2 13 TRBJ2-4 once TRBD1
TGTGCCAGCAGCTTGGGAGCGGGAGGGGAGACCCAGTACTTC CASSLGAGGETQYF TRBV5-4 14 TRBJ2-5 NA TRBD2
TGTGCCAGCACCAACCACGGTCCCGAGCCCCAGCATTTT CASTNHGPEPQHF TRBV7-9 13 TRBJ1-5 NA NA
TGTGCCAGCCTCAGACAGGGGAAGGGCTACGAGCAGTACTTC CASLRQGKGYEQYF TRBV2 14 TRBJ2-7 NA TRBD1
TGTGCCAGCAGTTACCCGGTGACTAGCGGCTGTAGGCAGTTCTTC CASSYPVTSGCRQFF TRBV6-5 15 TRBJ2-1 NA TRBD2
TGTGCCAGCAGCTCGGGACTAGCCCACGAGCAGTACTTC CASSSGLAHEQYF TRBV11-1 13 TRBJ2-7 NA TRBD2
TGTGCCAGCAGTTTATCGCGGGACAGGATCAATCAGCCCCAGCATTTT CASSLSRDRINQPQHF TRBV27 16 TRBJ1-5 NA TRBD1
TGTGCCGGAAGAGAGGGACTTAATGGCTACACCTTC CAGREGLNGYTF TRBV19 12 TRBJ1-2 NA NA
TGCGCCAGCAGCCACAGGGGCGTATCGTATGGCTACACCTTC CASSHRGVSYGYTF TRBV4-3 14 TRBJ1-2 NA NA
TGTGCCAGCAGCGGACTAGCGGGAGGGCCGTCGGAGACCCAGTACTTC CASSGLAGGPSETQYF TRBV9 16 TRBJ2-5 NA TRBD2
TGCGCCAGCAGCTTGCGGACAGGGAACACCGGGGAGCTGTTTTTT CASSLRTGNTGELFF TRBV5-1 15 TRBJ2-2 NA TRBD1
TGTGCCAGCAGCGTAGGCCAGGGGTGGGAGCAGTTCTTC CASSVGQGWEQFF TRBV9 13 TRBJ2-1 NA NA
TGTGCCAGCACCTTGTTGCAGGGGTATGGCTACACCTTC CASTLLQGYGYTF TRBV5-4 13 TRBJ1-2 NA NA
TGTGCCAGCAGTCAAGACGGGAGTTATGGCTACACCTTC CASSQDGSYGYTF TRBV6-1 13 TRBJ1-2 NA NA
TGTGCCAGCAGCAAAAGTTCCTTCAGGGGGCGAGCTCCGTACAATGAGCAGTTCTTC CASSKSSFRGRAPYNEQFF TRBV21-1 19 TRBJ2-1 once NA
TGTGCCAGCTCACCAATGGTAGCGGGCAACACCGGGGAGCTGTTTTTT CASSPMVAGNTGELFF TRBV18 16 TRBJ2-2 NA TRBD2
TGTGCCAGCAGCCCCATCTACGAGCAGTACTTC CASSPIYEQYF TRBV7-9 11 TRBJ2-7 NA NA
TGCGCCAGCAGCTTGAGGTTCCAGACTAAACAATCCCAAGAGACCCAGTACTTC CASSLRFQTKQSQETQYF TRBV5-1 18 TRBJ2-5 NA NA